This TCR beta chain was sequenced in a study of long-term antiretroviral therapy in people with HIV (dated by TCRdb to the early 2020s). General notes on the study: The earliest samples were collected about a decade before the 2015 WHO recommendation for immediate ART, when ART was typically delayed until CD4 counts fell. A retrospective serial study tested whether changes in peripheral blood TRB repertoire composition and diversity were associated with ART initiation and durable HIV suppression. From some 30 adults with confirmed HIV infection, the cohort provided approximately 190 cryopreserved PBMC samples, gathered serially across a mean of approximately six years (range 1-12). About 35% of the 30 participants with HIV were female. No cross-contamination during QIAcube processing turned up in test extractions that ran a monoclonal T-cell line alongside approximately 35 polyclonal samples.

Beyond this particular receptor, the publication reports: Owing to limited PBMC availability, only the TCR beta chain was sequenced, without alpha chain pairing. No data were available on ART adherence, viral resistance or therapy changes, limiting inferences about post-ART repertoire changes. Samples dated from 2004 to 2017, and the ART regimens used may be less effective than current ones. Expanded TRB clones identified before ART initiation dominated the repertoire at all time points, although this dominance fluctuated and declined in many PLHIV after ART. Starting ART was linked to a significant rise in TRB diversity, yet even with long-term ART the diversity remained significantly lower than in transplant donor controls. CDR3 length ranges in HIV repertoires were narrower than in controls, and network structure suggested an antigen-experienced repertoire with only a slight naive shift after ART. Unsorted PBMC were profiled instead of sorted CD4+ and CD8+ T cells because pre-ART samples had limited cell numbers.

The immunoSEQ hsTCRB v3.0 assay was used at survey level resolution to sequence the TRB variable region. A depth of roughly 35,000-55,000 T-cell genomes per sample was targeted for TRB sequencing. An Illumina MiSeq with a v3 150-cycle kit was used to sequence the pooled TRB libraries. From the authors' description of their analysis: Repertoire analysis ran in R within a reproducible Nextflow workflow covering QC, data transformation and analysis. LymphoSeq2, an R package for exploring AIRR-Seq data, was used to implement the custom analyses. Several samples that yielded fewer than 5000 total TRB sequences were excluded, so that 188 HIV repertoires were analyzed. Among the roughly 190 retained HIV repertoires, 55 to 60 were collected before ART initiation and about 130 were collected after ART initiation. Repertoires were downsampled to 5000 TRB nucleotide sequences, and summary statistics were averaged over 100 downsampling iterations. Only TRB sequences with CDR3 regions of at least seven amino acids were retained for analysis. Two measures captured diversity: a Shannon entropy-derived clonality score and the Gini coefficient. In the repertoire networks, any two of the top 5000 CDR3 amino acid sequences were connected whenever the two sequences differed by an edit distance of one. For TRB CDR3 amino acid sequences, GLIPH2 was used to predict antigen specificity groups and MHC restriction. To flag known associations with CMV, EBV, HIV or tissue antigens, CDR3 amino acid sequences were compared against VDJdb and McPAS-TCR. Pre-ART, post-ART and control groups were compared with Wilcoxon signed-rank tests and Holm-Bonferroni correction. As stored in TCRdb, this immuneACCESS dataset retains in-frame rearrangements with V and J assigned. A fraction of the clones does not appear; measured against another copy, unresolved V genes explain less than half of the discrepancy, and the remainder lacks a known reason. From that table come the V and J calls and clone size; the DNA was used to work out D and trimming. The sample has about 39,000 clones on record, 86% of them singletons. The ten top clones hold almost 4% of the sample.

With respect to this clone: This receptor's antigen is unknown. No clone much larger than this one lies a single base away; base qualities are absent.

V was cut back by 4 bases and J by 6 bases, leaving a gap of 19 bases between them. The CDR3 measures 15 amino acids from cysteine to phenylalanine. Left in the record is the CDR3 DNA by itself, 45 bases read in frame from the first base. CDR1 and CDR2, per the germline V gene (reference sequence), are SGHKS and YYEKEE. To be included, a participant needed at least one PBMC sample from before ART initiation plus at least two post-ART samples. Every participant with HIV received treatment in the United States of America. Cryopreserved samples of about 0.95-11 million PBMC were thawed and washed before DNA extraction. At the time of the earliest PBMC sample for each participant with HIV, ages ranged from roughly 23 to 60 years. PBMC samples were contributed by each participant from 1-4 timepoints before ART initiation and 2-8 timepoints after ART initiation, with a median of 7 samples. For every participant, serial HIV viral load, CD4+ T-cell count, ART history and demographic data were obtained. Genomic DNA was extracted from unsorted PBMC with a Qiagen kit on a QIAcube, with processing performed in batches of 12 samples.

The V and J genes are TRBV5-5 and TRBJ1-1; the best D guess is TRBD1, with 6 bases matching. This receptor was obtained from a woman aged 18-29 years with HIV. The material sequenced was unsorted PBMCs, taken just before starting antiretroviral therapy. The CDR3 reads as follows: CASSVQALGAAEAFF. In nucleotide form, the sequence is TGTGCCAGCAGCGTACAAGCATTGGGGGCGGCTGAAGCTTTCTTT.